One and the same sample provided the 20 T cell receptor beta chains below, sequenced in a study of long-term antiretroviral therapy in people with HIV. At survey level, the immunoSEQ assay was run in its v3.0 version. The protocol was immunoSEQ multiplex PCR, while the TCRdb copy is restricted to in-frame clones and leaves out a portion. The sample holds about 27,000 clones, roughly 80% seen once. Material: unsorted PBMCs, obtained 2.1 years after starting antiretroviral therapy. The receptors shown here come from a man aged 25-40 years with HIV.

In this sample, this clone turned up a few times. CDR3 sequence (DNA): TGTGCCAGCAGCTTGCCAGCGGGGGGGCCCGATACGCAGTATTTT. Translation: CASSLPAGGPDTQYF. J is TRBJ2-3 and V is TRBV5-4, with 10 bases fitting TRBD2. CDR1 SGHNT and CDR2 YYREEE come from the germline V gene (reference sequence). V gave up 1 base and J gave up 6 bases; unmatched junction bases: 5. The CDR3 loop spans 15 amino acids.

The chain recombines TRBV7-3 with TRBJ2-3; D gene ambiguous. V gave up 3 bases and J gave up 2 bases, with 9 bases separating them. The CDR3 runs 14 residues. Germline V gene lookup returns CDR1 SGHTA and CDR2 FQGTGA. In DNA, the CDR3 is TGTGCCAGCAGCTTTTCGGGTCCCACAGATACGCAGTATTTT. This codes for CASSFSGPTDTQYF. The whole variable domain, filled in from reference TRBV7-3 and TRBJ2-3, reads GAGVSQTPSNKVTEKGKYVELRCDPISGHTALYWYRQSLGQGPEFLIYFQGTGAADDSGLPNDRFFAVRPEGSVSTLKIQRTERGDSAVYLCASSFSGPTDTQYFGPGTRLTVL.

This clone is labeled as medium-sized. V usage is TRBV9 and J usage is TRBJ2-7; either TRBD1 or TRBD2 may supply D (6 bases each). CDR1 and CDR2 (germline): SGDLS, YYNGEE. This CDR3 region has 14 residues. Trimming took off 6 bases at V and 2 bases at J, with 15 bases between the two ends. The CDR3 DNA sequence: TGTGCCAGCACCCGGGACACGGGGGCCTACGAGCAGTACTTC. Its protein product is CASTRDTGAYEQYF.

This clone was recorded once. The rearrangement joins TRBV11-2 to TRBJ2-1; D is unclear. The CDR3 loop spans 13 amino acids. CDR1 SGHAT and CDR2 FQNNGV come from the germline V gene. Trimming took off 7 bases at V and 6 bases at J, with 13 bases between the two ends. The DNA of the CDR3 is TGTGCCAGCAAAAACTTCCTAACCAATGAGCAGTTCTTC. Its protein is CASKNFLTNEQFF. Drawing the rest from reference TRBV11-2 and TRBJ2-1, the complete variable domain is EAGVAQSPRYKIIEKRQSVAFWCNPISGHATLYWYQQILGQGPKLLIQFQNNGVVDDSQLPKDRFSAERLKGVDSTLKIQPAKLEDSAVYLCASKNFLTNEQFFGPGTRLTVL.

The chain links TRBV30 to TRBJ1-5; D remains ambiguous. The V and J ends lost 0 bases and 7 bases respectively, with 10 bases between them. This CDR3 is 13 amino acids long. Germline assignment: CDR1 GTSNPN and CDR2 SVGIG (reference sequence). The CDR3 loop is CAWSVSAAQPQHF. The CDR3 coding sequence is TGTGCCTGGAGTGTATCCGCCGCGCAGCCCCAGCATTTT.

The J gene is TRBJ2-1, the V gene TRBV10-3; TRBD1 is a possible D gene (5 bases). CDR3 length: 13 amino acids. V dropped 4 bases and J dropped 6 bases, with 10 bases sitting between them. Germline V CDR1 and CDR2: ENHRY, SYGVKD. CDR3 in amino acids: CAISVSDSNEQFF. The DNA of the CDR3 is TGTGCCATCAGTGTCTCTGACAGCAATGAGCAGTTCTTC.

V gene TRBV18 combines with J gene TRBJ2-1, with 8 bases lining up with TRBD1. This CDR3 comprises 14 residues. The trim removed 8 bases at V and 5 bases at J, leaving 8 bases unmatched. CDR1 and CDR2 (germline): KGHSH, LQKENI. This CDR3 reads CASPGQGFHNEQFF. The DNA for the CDR3 is TGTGCCAGCCCCGGACAGGGCTTTCACAATGAGCAGTTCTTC.

The V gene is TRBV30, the J gene TRBJ1-1; no reliable D call. V gave up 0 bases and J gave up 4 bases, with 12 bases separating them. CDR3 length equals 14 residues. Germline V gene data show CDR1 as GTSNPN and CDR2 as SVGIG (reference sequence). CDR3 amino acids: CAWSVAQWSTEAFF. In DNA form, the CDR3 reads TGTGCCTGGAGTGTAGCTCAGTGGAGCACTGAAGCTTTCTTT.

The chain carries TRBV7-2 and TRBJ2-7, with unresolved D. CDR3 length: 12 residues. V was trimmed by 2 bases and J by 10 bases, leaving 12 bases between them. CDR1 SGHTA and CDR2 FQGNSA come from the germline V gene. The CDR3 region is CASSLLGPYQYF. Here the CDR3 DNA reads TGTGCCAGCAGCTTACTCGGACCCTACCAGTACTTC.

The gene calls are TRBV19 and TRBJ1-6; 7 bases agree with TRBD1. V shed 4 bases and J 9 bases; nucleotides not matched to a gene: 3. The CDR3 spans 13 residues. Germline V gives CDR1 LNHDA, CDR2 SQIVND (reference sequence). CDR3 loop: CASSTTGTSPLHF. CDR3 nucleotides: TGTGCCAGTAGTACGACAGGGACTTCACCCCTCCACTTT.

The chain links TRBV15 to TRBJ1-1, with a weak D call TRBD1 (6 bases). V lost 2 bases, J lost 5 bases, and 15 bases lay in between. The CDR3 is 15 residues long. Germline CDR1 LNHNV, CDR2 YYDKDF (reference sequence). CDR3 protein: CATSRSPTGNTEAFF. The CDR3, as DNA: TGTGCCACCAGCAGATCTCCTACAGGGAATACTGAAGCTTTCTTT.

The gene calls are TRBV19 and TRBJ2-7; D is perhaps TRBD1 (5 bases). The CDR3 spans 15 residues. Trimming left V 2 bases short and J 3 bases short, with 14 bases between. CDR1 is LNHDA, CDR2 SQIVND, per germline (reference sequence). CDR3 sequence: CASSIRGSPGYEQYF. The CDR3 region has the DNA TGTGCCAGTAGTATAAGGGGATCACCTGGCTACGAGCAGTACTTC.

The chain couples TRBV5-1 to TRBJ2-7; D is undetermined. There are 14 residues in the CDR3. The V gene lost 2 bases and the J gene lost 0 bases, with 9 bases spanning the gap. Germline V CDR1 and CDR2: SGHRS, YFSETQ. The CDR3, as DNA: TGCGCCAGCAGCTTTGAAGGGAACTCCTACGAGCAGTACTTC. It translates to CASSFEGNSYEQYF.

Concerning this clone: Within the sample, other DNA sequences also encode this same CDR3. As DNA, the CDR3 is TGTGCCTGGAGCACGGGGATGAACACTGAAGCTTTCTTT. It specifies CAWSTGMNTEAFF. This rearrangement joins TRBV30 to TRBJ1-1, with unresolved D. The V gene lost 3 bases and the J gene lost 0 bases, with 8 bases spanning the gap. This CDR3 contains 13 residues. Germline values: CDR1 GTSNPN, CDR2 SVGIG (reference sequence).

J is TRBJ1-2 and V is TRBV6-1; 7 bases fit TRBD1. V was clipped by 3 bases and J by 3 bases; unmatched bases: 4. The CDR3 has 14 amino acids. Per germline, CDR1 MNHNS and CDR2 SASEGT. The CDR3 bases are TGTGCCAGCAGTGACAGGGGGACGGACTATGGCTACACCTTC. It encodes CASSDRGTDYGYTF.

This clone was seen just once. The genes are TRBV5-4 and TRBJ2-5; D may be TRBD1 (5 bases). V lost 5 bases and J lost 7, with 18 bases in between. The CDR3 has 14 amino acids. Germline V gives CDR1 SGHNT, CDR2 YYREEE (reference sequence). The DNA for the CDR3 is TGTGCCAGCAGAGGCACTGGGGCTACGGGGACCCAGTACTTC. Its translation is CASRGTGATGTQYF.

The rearrangement links TRBV27 to TRBJ2-7; D might be TRBD2 (6 bases). The CDR3 runs to 14 residues. Trimming stripped 4 bases from V and 0 bases from J, with 10 bases between. Germline V CDR1 and CDR2: MNHEY, SMNVEV (reference sequence). In DNA, the CDR3 is TGTGCCAGCAGTTGGCAGGGACTCTCCTACGAGCAGTACTTC. It is translated as CASSWQGLSYEQYF.

This chain uses TRBV7-8 with TRBJ2-2; D is perhaps TRBD1 or TRBD2 (5 bases each). The ends were cut back, 0 bases at V and 4 bases at J, with 9 bases in the middle. This CDR3 spans 15 amino acids. CDR1 is SGHVS and CDR2 is FQNEAQ in the germline V gene. The CDR3 reads CASSLAGTGTGELFF. DNA for the CDR3: TGTGCCAGCAGCTTAGCAGGGACGGGCACCGGGGAGCTGTTTTTT.

V usage is TRBV20-1 and J usage is TRBJ1-2; D not certain. Germline V gene sequence: CDR1 DFQATT, CDR2 SNEGSKA (reference sequence). Trimming pared 5 bases from V and 8 bases from J, leaving 12 bases between. The CDR3 is 11 residues long. This CDR3 is CSAQQAGGYTF. CDR3 DNA: TGCAGTGCTCAGCAGGCGGGCGGCTACACCTTC.

This clone was seen only once. The chain links TRBV14 to TRBJ2-7; D might be TRBD1 (6 bases). V lost 4 bases to trimming and J lost 5 bases, with 15 bases between them. Per the germline V gene, CDR1 is SGHDN and CDR2 is FVKESK. This CDR3 is 14 amino acids long. CDR3: CASSLFLGADEQYF. CDR3 sequence (DNA): TGTGCCAGCAGCCTCTTCTTGGGGGCGGACGAGCAGTACTTC. Supplemented by reference TRBV14 and TRBJ2-7, the full variable domain reads EAGVTQFPSHSVIEKGQTVTLRCDPISGHDNLYWYRRVMGKEIKFLLHFVKESKQDESGMPNNRFLAERTGGTYSTLKVQPAELEDSGVYFCASSLFLGADEQYFGPGTRLTVT.